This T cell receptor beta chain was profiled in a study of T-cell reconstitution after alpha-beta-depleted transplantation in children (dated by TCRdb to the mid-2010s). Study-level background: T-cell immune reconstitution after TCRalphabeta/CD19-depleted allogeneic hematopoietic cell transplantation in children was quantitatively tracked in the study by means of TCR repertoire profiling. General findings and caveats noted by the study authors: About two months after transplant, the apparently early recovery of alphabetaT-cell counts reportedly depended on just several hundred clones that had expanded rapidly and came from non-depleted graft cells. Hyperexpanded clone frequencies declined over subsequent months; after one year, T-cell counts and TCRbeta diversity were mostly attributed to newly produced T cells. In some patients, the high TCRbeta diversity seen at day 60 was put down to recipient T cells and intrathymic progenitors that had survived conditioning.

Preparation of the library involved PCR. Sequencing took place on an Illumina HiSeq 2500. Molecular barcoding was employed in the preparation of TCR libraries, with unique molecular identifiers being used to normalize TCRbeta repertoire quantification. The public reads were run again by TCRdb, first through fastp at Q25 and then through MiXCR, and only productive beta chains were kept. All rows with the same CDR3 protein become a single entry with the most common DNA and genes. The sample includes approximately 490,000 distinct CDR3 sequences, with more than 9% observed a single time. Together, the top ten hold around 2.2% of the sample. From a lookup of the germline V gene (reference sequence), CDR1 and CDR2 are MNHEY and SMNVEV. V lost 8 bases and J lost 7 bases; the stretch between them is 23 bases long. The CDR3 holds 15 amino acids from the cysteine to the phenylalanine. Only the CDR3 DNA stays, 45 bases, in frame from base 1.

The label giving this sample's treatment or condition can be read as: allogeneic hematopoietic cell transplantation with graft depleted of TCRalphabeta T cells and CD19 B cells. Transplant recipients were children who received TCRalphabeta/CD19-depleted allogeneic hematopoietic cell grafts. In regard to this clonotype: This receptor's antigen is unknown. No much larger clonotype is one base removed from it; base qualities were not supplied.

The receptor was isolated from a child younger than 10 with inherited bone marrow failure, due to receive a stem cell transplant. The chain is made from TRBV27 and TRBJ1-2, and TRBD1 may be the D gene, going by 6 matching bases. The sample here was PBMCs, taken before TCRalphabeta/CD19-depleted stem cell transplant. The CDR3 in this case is CASHWGGDTRSGYTF. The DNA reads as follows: TGTGCCAGCCATTGGGGAGGGGACACACGCTCTGGCTACACCTTC.